These T cell receptor beta chains were read from a single sample in a study of T cell responses to AZD1222 COVID-19 vaccine. Using immunoSEQ multiplex PCR, the repertoire was profiled, and TCRdb retains in-frame clones only, with some absent. The sample consists of over 100,000 clones, about 90% of them appearing once. The sample in question was peripheral blood, obtained on day 0 of AZD1222 vaccination. These receptor sequences come from an adult in good health. CDR3s include the opening cysteine and the closing phenylalanine or tryptophan. D genes are given only for firm matches. Clone size, where shown, is once, few, many, or a class for clones that have expanded.

TRBV30	TRBJ2-5	NA	NA	TGTGCCTGGAGTGTTTTGACAGACCAAGAGACCCAGTACTTC	CAWSVLTDQETQYF
TRBV28	TRBJ1-4	NA	NA	TGTGCCAGCAAGCCTCTAGGAATCGGGGGAGATGAAAAACTGTTTTTT	CASKPLGIGGDEKLFF
TRBV4-3	TRBJ2-1	TRBD2	NA	TGCGCCAGCAGCCAAGATTTCGGGAGGGAAGGGGTCAATGAGCAGTTCTTC	CASSQDFGREGVNEQFF
TRBV9	TRBJ2-7	NA	NA	TGTGCCAGCAGCGTAGGTCGCCTAGGTTCGGAGCAGTACTTC	CASSVGRLGSEQYF
TRBV7-9	TRBJ1-2	TRBD1	once	TGTGCCAGCAGCCCAGGGGGCGCCCCTGAAGGCTACACCTTC	CASSPGGAPEGYTF
TRBV7-9	TRBJ1-1	NA	NA	TGTGCCAGCAGCTTACCGGTGTTCAGATTTGAAGCTTTCTTT	CASSLPVFRFEAFF
TRBV5-1	TRBJ1-1	NA	once	TGCGCCAGCAGCTTAAGGCAGGGAGTAAACACTGAAGCTTTCTTT	CASSLRQGVNTEAFF
TRBV10-3	TRBJ2-1	TRBD1	NA	TGTGCCATCAGTACCGGACAGGTCTCTAGGGATGAGCAGTTCTTC	CAISTGQVSRDEQFF
TRBV5-5	TRBJ1-4	NA	NA	TGTGCCAGCAGCTTGTCCCGCCCTTATAATGAAAAACTGTTTTTT	CASSLSRPYNEKLFF
TRBV6-5	TRBJ1-1	NA	NA	TGTGCCAGCAGCCCAGGGGCGATGATGAACACTGAAGCTTTCTTT	CASSPGAMMNTEAFF
TRBV12-5	TRBJ2-2	TRBD2	NA	TGTGCTAGTGGTTTGGTACGGGTAGCGGGGGGCCTCACCGGGGAGCTGTTTTTT	CASGLVRVAGGLTGELFF
TRBV7-3	TRBJ2-2	TRBD1	NA	TGTGCCAGCAGCCTACAGGGGGCGAACACCGGGGAGCTGTTTTTT	CASSLQGANTGELFF
TRBV7-3	TRBJ1-1	NA	NA	TGTGCCAGCAGCTCGGGACCCGTGGCTTTCTTT	CASSSGPVAFF
TRBV6-2/TRBV6-3	TRBJ2-3	TRBD2	NA	TGTGCCAGCAGTTACTCCAGCGGGAGGGCCGGAACAGATACGCAGTATTTT	CASSYSSGRAGTDTQYF
TRBV7-3	TRBJ1-1	TRBD1	NA	TGTGCCAGCTCAACAGGGGAGGACACTGAAGCTTTCTTT	CASSTGEDTEAFF
TRBV25-1	TRBJ1-6	NA	few	TGTGCCAGCAGTGACGTAGAACCAGCCCCCTCATACCTCCACTTT	CASSDVEPAPSYLHF
TRBV10-1	TRBJ2-1	NA	NA	TGCGCCAGCAGCCCATCTCCCTACAATGAGCAGTTCTTC	CASSPSPYNEQFF
TRBV7-9	TRBJ1-1	NA	NA	TGTGCCAGCAGCTTAGAACTCCAGGGGTGGACTGAAGCTTTCTTT	CASSLELQGWTEAFF
TRBV6-5	TRBJ1-5	NA	NA	TGTGCCAGCAGTCGGGGACGGAACAGCAATCAGCCCCAGCATTTT	CASSRGRNSNQPQHF
TRBV6-2/TRBV6-3	TRBJ2-2	NA	NA	TGTGCCAGCAGTTACATGGCGGGACGGAACACCGGGGAGCTGTTTTTT	CASSYMAGRNTGELFF
TRBV5-1	TRBJ1-3	TRBD1	NA	TGCGCCAGCAGCACAGGACAGGGGGCTGGGCACACCATATATTTT	CASSTGQGAGHTIYF
TRBV19	TRBJ2-1	NA	NA	TGTGCCAGTAGTATCGTGGGGGGCGCTTTGAATGAGCAGTTCTTC	CASSIVGGALNEQFF
TRBV6-5	TRBJ1-5	NA	NA	TGTGCCAGCAGCGTACAGGGTCTAGGGAATCAGCCCCAGCATTTT	CASSVQGLGNQPQHF
TRBV5-1	TRBJ1-5	NA	NA	TGCGCCAGCAGCTTGGGGTCCTCAGGGGGCAATCAGCCCCAGCATTTT	CASSLGSSGGNQPQHF
TRBV3-1/TRBV3-2	TRBJ2-2	TRBD2	NA	TGTGCCCGATCGGGAGGCCAGCACGGGGAGCTGTTTTTT	CARSGGQHGELFF
TRBV24-1	TRBJ2-2	NA	once	TGTGCCACCAGTGACCTCGACAGGAACACCGGGGAGCTGTTTTTT	CATSDLDRNTGELFF
TRBV7-6	TRBJ1-3	NA	NA	TGTGCCAGCAGCCAAGGTGGGGTCGGAAACACCATATATTTT	CASSQGGVGNTIYF
TRBV9	TRBJ2-1	NA	NA	TGTGCCAGCAGCGTTGTGGCGGGACGGCTGAATGAGCAGTTCTTC	CASSVVAGRLNEQFF
TRBV6-1	TRBJ1-6	NA	NA	TGTGCCAGCAGTGAAGGAACTCTGCACTATAATTCACCCCTCCACTTT	CASSEGTLHYNSPLHF
TRBV7-2	TRBJ1-1	NA	once	TGTGCCAGCAGCCCGCACCAAGTGAACACTGAAGCTTTCTTT	CASSPHQVNTEAFF
TRBV24-1	TRBJ1-6	NA	NA	TGTGCCACCAGCCATGGGGCAAGCGGTTCACCCCTCCACTTT	CATSHGASGSPLHF
TRBV5-4	TRBJ2-1	TRBD2	NA	TGTGCCAGCAGCCCTCCGACTAGCAGAACCTACAATGAGCAGTTCTTC	CASSPPTSRTYNEQFF